This paragraph covers one T cell receptor beta chain sequence. The antigen this receptor binds is unknown. No much larger clonotype is one base removed from it; base qualities were not supplied. The data stem from a study of T cells in localized non-small cell lung cancer (dated by TCRdb to about 2020). About the full investigation: Comparing tumors with uninvolved tumor-adjacent lungs, the study looked at the T cell repertoires of hundreds of patients with early-stage NSCLC. Of the NSCLC patients, fewer than 150 were male and approximately 110 were female, and the mean age was approximately 66 years. The cohort was made up of some 240 treatment-naive NSCLC patients whose localized lung tumors had been resected. Overall study results and their limits: A median of around 62 of the top 100 tumor clones turned up in the paired uninvolved adjacent lung, and roughly 28 of those clones also ranked among the top 100 of that same adjacent lung. Because the study design was exploratory, TCR variables were selected using unadjusted p-values without false-discovery rate correction. Because multi-region sequencing of the tumors was not done, intratumor heterogeneity could not be ruled out. The highest T cell clonality was observed in uninvolved tumor-adjacent lung, where clonality exceeded that of tumor, suggesting that antigenic responses were more focused in uninvolved tumor-adjacent lung. Higher T cell density in blood was associated with longer overall survival, whereas higher clonality in adjacent lung was associated with shorter survival.

The CDR3 covers 13 residues, taking in both the cysteine and the phenylalanine. Only CDR3 DNA remains: 39 bases, in frame from the first base. Via the germline V gene, CDR1 is SGHVS and CDR2 FQNEAQ. V is clipped by 3 bases and J by 1 base, and the sequence between their germline boundaries is 5 bases long. TCR beta CDR3 regions were sequenced from DNA using the immunoSEQ Assay. Concerning the study's data processing: To compute T cell density, TCR beta template counts were normalized to usable DNA, which was estimated by amplifying housekeeping genes. Richness was estimated with the preseqR package, extrapolating to 400,000 templates for PBMC samples and 120,000 templates for tissue samples. Clonality was defined as one minus Pielou's evenness. Differential abundance testing on productive amino-acid clonotypes, with a minimum total count of 5 and an alpha of 0.1, was used to identify tissue-enriched TCRs. The Jaccard Index and the Morisita Overlap Index were used to measure how much the repertoires overlapped between compartments. GLIPH clustered TCR beta CDR3s with public tetramer-defined viral CDR3s; viral motifs required at least three viral sequences plus V-gene enrichment. As stored in TCRdb, this immuneACCESS dataset retains in-frame rearrangements with V and J assigned. A fraction of the clones does not appear; measured against another copy, unresolved V genes explain less than half of the discrepancy, and the remainder lacks a known reason. That table supplies the V and J calls and clone size; D and trimming were determined from the DNA. The sample yields roughly 72,000 clones; roughly nine tenths were counted once. The ten most abundant clones make up around a fifth of the sample.

At diagnosis, tumor, uninvolved tumor-adjacent lung and peripheral blood were collected and then preserved as a mix of FFPE and fresh-frozen material. For TCR repertoire profiling, blood samples were analyzed as peripheral blood mononuclear cells. The chain employs TRBV7-8 and TRBJ2-3; the D gene is perhaps TRBD1 or TRBD2, each of them matching over 5 bases. The clonotype originates from a male donor at least 60 years old with stage III squamous cell lung carcinoma. The source material was peripheral blood, sampled before any cancer treatment. The CDR3 protein is CASSLGGTDTQYF. The nucleotides are TGTGCCAGCAGCTTGGGGGGCACAGATACGCAGTATTTT.